These 25 T cell receptor beta chains were sequenced from one sample in a study of T cell clones after liver transplantation. Assay: immunoSEQ multiplex PCR; the TCRdb copy retains only in-frame clones and omits some. The sample lists under 130,000 clones; about 88% were seen once. The sample in question was CD4+ T cells from blood, obtained approximately 4 years after liver transplant. Source of these receptors: a human patient who received a liver transplant. T cells may partly derive from the graft donor.

The J gene is TRBJ2-1, the V gene TRBV7-3; the match to TRBD2 covers 8 bases. J lost 8 bases, V lost 4 bases, and 13 bases had no gene match. CDR1 SGHTA and CDR2 FQGTGA come from the germline V gene. CDR3 size: 16 residues. The CDR3 DNA reads TGTGCCAGCAGCTCCTCCGGGACTAGTTCATTCTATGAGCAGTTCTTC. It codes for CASSSSGTSSFYEQFF.

This chain joins TRBV7-2 and TRBJ2-7; D is unresolved. This CDR3 spans 14 amino acids. The germline CDR1 and CDR2 sequences are SGHTA and FQGNSA. The germline V and J ends were trimmed by 3 bases and 5 bases, with 14 bases remaining between them. The CDR3 sequence is CASSLALSLNEQYF. CDR3 nucleotides: TGTGCCAGCAGCTTGGCTCTTAGCTTAAACGAGCAGTACTTC.

The genes are TRBV14 and TRBJ2-7; 8 positions match TRBD1. Germline loops: CDR1 SGHDN, CDR2 FVKESK. There are 15 residues in the CDR3. The ends lost 4 bases at V and 0 bases at J; junction bases unmatched: 5. The CDR3 nucleotides read TGTGCCAGCAGCCCCCGACAGGGGTACTCCTACGAGCAGTACTTC. Amino acids: CASSPRQGYSYEQYF.

The genes are TRBV19 and TRBJ2-5; D call uncertain. Germline V gives CDR1 LNHDA, CDR2 SQIVND (reference sequence). Deletions cut 2 bases from V and 4 bases from J, with 8 bases between. This CDR3 is 13 amino acids long. The CDR3 sequence is CASSILFGETQYF. The CDR3 DNA reads as TGTGCCAGTAGTATACTTTTTGGAGAGACCCAGTACTTC.

The chain carries TRBV12-5 and TRBJ1-1, with D hard to call. This CDR3 spans 13 amino acids. In germline, CDR1 is LGHNT, CDR2 FRNRAP. V lost 3 bases, J lost 1 base, and 6 bases lay in between. The CDR3 spells CASGFGRNTEAFF. CDR3 DNA sequence: TGTGCTAGTGGTTTTGGGAGGAACACTGAAGCTTTCTTT.

The genes are TRBV7-8 and TRBJ2-3; TRBD2 agrees at 15 bases. V lost 2 bases, J lost 4 bases, and 13 bases stayed unmatched. Germline CDR1 reads SGHVS; CDR2 reads FQNEAQ. The length of the CDR3 is 20 residues. The CDR3 DNA follows: TGTGCCAGCAGCTTATACTGGACTAGCGGGAGGGCCGGGATTCCAGATACGCAGTATTTT. It encodes CASSLYWTSGRAGIPDTQYF.

CDR3 bases: TGTGCCAGCAGTTTTAAGCTAGCGGGAGTAGGGGCAGATACGCAGTATTTT. This translates into CASSFKLAGVGADTQYF. The chain recombines TRBV27 with TRBJ2-3; 10 bases align to TRBD2. J lost 4 bases, V lost 3 bases, and 10 bases had no gene match. Germline-derived CDR1 and CDR2 are MNHEY and SMNVEV (reference sequence). CDR3 length equals 17 residues.

The chain has TRBV19 and TRBJ2-6; D is perhaps TRBD1 (6 bases). Germline V CDR1 and CDR2: LNHDA, SQIVND (reference sequence). The CDR3 is 16 amino acids. Trimming took off 5 bases at V and 2 bases at J, with 13 bases between the two ends. Written as DNA, the CDR3 is TGTGCCAGTAGTGATCAGGGGAAAACTGGGGCCAACGTCCTGACTTTC. Its translation: CASSDQGKTGANVLTF.

The chain has TRBV9 and TRBJ1-1; TRBD1 aligns across 8 bases. CDR1 and CDR2 (germline): SGDLS, YYNGEE. Losses at the gene ends were 4 bases for V and 0 bases for J; bases not matched to a gene: 5. The CDR3 extends over 15 amino acids. The CDR3 DNA sequence: TGTGCCAGCAGCCCCGAGGACAGGGTGAACACTGAAGCTTTCTTT. Amino acid sequence: CASSPEDRVNTEAFF. The whole variable domain, remainder taken from reference TRBV9 and TRBJ1-1, is DSGVTQTPKHLITATGQRVTLRCSPRSGDLSVYWYQQSLDQGLQFLIQYYNGEERAKGNILERFSAQQFPDLHSELNLSSLELGDSALYFCASSPEDRVNTEAFFGQGTRLTVV.

The V call is TRBV18, the J call TRBJ1-4; 7 bases are a match to TRBD1. CDR3 length equals 14 residues. Unmatched junction bases numbered 8, after V lost 5 bases and J lost 8 bases. CDR1 and CDR2 from the germline V gene are KGHSH and LQKENI. This CDR3 is CASSTGQTGEKLFF. CDR3 DNA sequence: TGTGCCAGCTCAACGGGACAGACAGGGGAAAAACTGTTTTTT.

This clone showed up just once. The rearrangement joins TRBV27 to TRBJ2-5, with D perhaps TRBD1 (5 bases). Germline values: CDR1 MNHEY, CDR2 SMNVEV (reference sequence). The CDR3 covers 14 residues. Trimming removed 5 bases at V and 3 bases at J, with 13 bases between. The CDR3 region is CASSPRVREETQYF. DNA of the CDR3: TGTGCCAGCAGTCCTAGGGTCAGGGAAGAGACCCAGTACTTC.

This rearrangement joins TRBV28 to TRBJ2-7; D possibly matches TRBD1 or TRBD2 (5 bases each). The V gene lost 5 bases and the J gene lost 6 bases, with 14 bases spanning the gap. This CDR3 has 13 amino acids. Germline-derived CDR1 and CDR2 are MDHEN and SYDVKM. CDR3 in amino acids: CASSRSGASEQYF. The CDR3 DNA reads TGTGCCAGCAGTAGGTCCGGGGCCAGCGAGCAGTACTTC.

This CDR3 reads CASSATGAGANVLTF. The DNA of the CDR3 is TGTGCCAGCAGCGCTACAGGGGCTGGGGCCAACGTCCTGACTTTC. J is TRBJ2-6 and V is TRBV2; 7 bases align to TRBD1. This CDR3 is 15 amino acids long. The germline gives CDR1 SNHLY, CDR2 FYNNEI. V was clipped by 6 bases and J by 2 bases; unmatched bases: 4.

The gene calls are TRBV18 and TRBJ2-1; D unclear. CDR3 length: 14 residues. The V end lost 7 bases, the J end lost 7 bases, and 17 bases lay between the germline ends. From germline, CDR1 is KGHSH and CDR2 LQKENI. The CDR3, as DNA: TGTGCCAGCTTAAGTTTTGAGGCTGGTAATGAGCAGTTCTTC. Translated: CASLSFEAGNEQFF. Using reference TRBV18 and TRBJ2-1 for the parts outside the CDR3, the full variable domain is NAGVMQNPRHLVRRRGQEARLRCSPMKGHSHVYWYRQLPEEGLKFMVYLQKENIIDESGMPKERFSAEFPKEGPSILRIQQVVRGDSAAYFCASLSFEAGNEQFFGPGTRLTVL.

The chain has TRBV5-1 and TRBJ2-1, with TRBD2 matching 11 bases. This CDR3 has 15 residues. V shed 1 base, J shed 8 bases, and the junction held 5 bases outside the gene matches. Germline CDR1 SGHRS, CDR2 YFSETQ. CDR3 bases: TGCGCCAGCAGCTTGCGGCTAGCGGGGGGCCATGAGCAGTTCTTC. Amino acids: CASSLRLAGGHEQFF.

This clone is termed large. The gene calls are TRBV19 and TRBJ1-6; possibly TRBD1 for D (5 bases). The germline V gene encodes CDR1 LNHDA and CDR2 SQIVND (reference sequence). This CDR3 contains 14 residues. V was shortened by 3 bases and J by 9 bases, with 12 bases between the two germline ends. The CDR3 DNA sequence: TGTGCCAGTAGTATGCTCGGGACGAGTTCACCCCTCCACTTT. This translates into CASSMLGTSSPLHF.

V is TRBV18 and J is TRBJ1-6; D is unresolved. The germline CDR1 and CDR2 sequences are KGHSH and LQKENI. The CDR3 loop spans 14 amino acids. The V end was cut by 3 bases, the J end by 0 bases, with 3 bases between. Here the CDR3 reads CASSPSSYNSPLHF. For the CDR3, the DNA is TGTGCCAGCTCACCCAGCTCCTATAATTCACCCCTCCACTTT.

A single count supports this clone. J is TRBJ2-6 and V is TRBV7-8; 7 positions agree with TRBD1. V lost 3 bases and J lost 0; bases outside the gene matches: 8. Germline-derived CDR1 and CDR2 are SGHVS and FQNEAQ. The CDR3 sequence is 18 residues long. The CDR3 DNA follows: TGTGCCAGCAGCTTTGTACCACAGGGGTACTCTGGGGCCAACGTCCTGACTTTC. Protein: CASSFVPQGYSGANVLTF.

V is TRBV7-2 and J is TRBJ2-3, with no clear D. CDR3 length: 14 amino acids. Trimming shortened V by 1 base and J by 1 base, and 6 bases separated the two germline ends. Germline-derived CDR1 and CDR2 are SGHTA and FQGNSA. The CDR3 DNA reads as TGTGCCAGCAGCTTAGACGTAGGCACAGATACGCAGTATTTT. Its protein is CASSLDVGTDTQYF.

V is TRBV5-6 and J is TRBJ2-5; no firm D call. The CDR3 loop spans 15 amino acids. The germline CDR1 and CDR2 sequences are SGHDT and YYEEEE. Trimming took off 0 bases at V and 3 bases at J, with 12 bases between the two ends. The CDR3 protein is CASSLADGRKETQYF. The DNA for the CDR3 is TGTGCCAGCAGCTTGGCCGACGGACGGAAAGAGACCCAGTACTTC. The full variable domain, completed using reference TRBV5-6 and TRBJ2-5, is DAGVTQSPTHLIKTRGQQVTLRCSPKSGHDTVSWYQQALGQGPQFIFQYYEEEERQRGNFPDRFSGHQFPNYSSELNVNALLLGDSALYLCASSLADGRKETQYFGPGTRLLVL.

This clone occurred once. The chain recombines TRBV10-1 with TRBJ2-7; 8 bases map to TRBD1. CDR1 is WNHNN, CDR2 SYGVQD, per germline (reference sequence). V dropped 4 bases and J dropped 7; count of bases not matched to a gene: 6. This CDR3 contains 13 residues. The CDR3 nucleotides read TGCGCCAGCAGTGGGGGGACAGGAGGGGAGCAGTACTTC. Encoded protein: CASSGGTGGEQYF.

V gene TRBV7-9 combines with J gene TRBJ1-3; weak D call: TRBD1 (5 bases). In germline, CDR1 is SEHNR, CDR2 FQNEAQ (reference sequence). CDR3 length: 16 residues. V lost 5 bases, J lost 2 bases, and 16 bases lay in between. CDR3 protein: CASSPKWGTPGNTIYF. The CDR3 DNA is TGTGCCAGCAGCCCAAAATGGGGGACTCCTGGAAACACCATATATTTT.

This CDR3 is CASSYPPDRGSDGYTF. In DNA, the CDR3 is TGTGCCAGCAGTTACCCACCAGACAGGGGGTCTGATGGCTACACCTTC. The chain uses TRBV6-6 and TRBJ1-2; 9 bases map to TRBD1. Germline values: CDR1 MNHNY, CDR2 SVGAGI (reference sequence). The CDR3 has 16 residues. The V gene end was trimmed by 2 bases and the J gene end by 6 bases; junction bases not matched to a gene: 10.

This chain connects TRBV6-1 to TRBJ2-3, with TRBD2 identical over 7 bases. Germline values: CDR1 MNHNS, CDR2 SASEGT. This CDR3 comprises 14 residues. Losses at the gene ends were 2 bases for V and 12 bases for J; bases not matched to a gene: 11. CDR3 amino acids: CASSEPTGETSQYF. CDR3 bases: TGTGCCAGCAGTGAACCGACCGGGGAGACTAGCCAGTATTTT.

The table lists this clone with a count of one. J is TRBJ2-7 and V is TRBV5-4; no clear D. This CDR3 comprises 13 residues. Per germline, CDR1 SGHNT and CDR2 YYREEE (reference sequence). Trimming stripped 3 bases from V and 5 bases from J, with 12 bases between. The CDR3 sequence: CASSSDPGHEQYF. CDR3 DNA: TGTGCCAGCAGCTCTGACCCGGGTCACGAGCAGTACTTC.